These T cell receptor beta chains were read from a single sample in a study of blood T cells in healthy people across ages. TCRdb analysed the 5' RACE reads with MiXCR anew, one entry per CDR3 protein. The sample holds over a million distinct CDR3 sequences, around 39% seen once. The sample consisted of blood. Receptor source: a woman aged 18-35 years in good health. Each CDR3 is given with its conserved first and last residue. The D gene is left open where the match is weak.

j_call: TRBJ2-1
d_call: -
v_call: TRBV5-1
cdr3_aa: CASSLRTRTASYNEQFF

j_call: -
d_call: -
v_call: TRBV3-1
cdr3_aa: CASSQGTPYEQYF

j_call: TRBJ2-5
d_call: TRBD1
v_call: TRBV6-5
cdr3_aa: CASSYSRTGGWEQYF

j_call: TRBJ2-3
d_call: -
v_call: TRBV12-3/TRBV12-4
cdr3_aa: CASDAGSRGADTQYF

j_call: TRBJ2-1
d_call: TRBD2
v_call: TRBV29-1
cdr3_aa: CSAEPLAGGVGEQFF

j_call: -
d_call: -
v_call: TRBV4-2
cdr3_aa: CASSQEGRQAEQYF

j_call: TRBJ2-7
d_call: TRBD1
v_call: TRBV11-2
cdr3_aa: CASSRSTGQVYYEQYF

j_call: TRBJ1-3
d_call: -
v_call: TRBV24-1
cdr3_aa: CATSEDIGNTIYF

j_call: TRBJ2-5
d_call: TRBD1
v_call: TRBV5-8
cdr3_aa: CASSSGQGSGEQYF

j_call: TRBJ2-7
d_call: -
v_call: TRBV5-1
cdr3_aa: CASSLGYEQYF

j_call: TRBJ2-5
d_call: TRBD2
v_call: TRBV10-1
cdr3_aa: CASSGLAEPSNEQYF